A selection of T cell receptor beta chains follows, all from one sample in a study of cytomegalovirus exposure and HLA in healthy donors. Method: immunoSEQ multiplex PCR; TCRdb's copy keeps in-frame clones and lacks some. The sample yields about 160,000 clones, about 80% seen once. The sequenced material came from PBMCs. These TCRs come from a girl between 5 and 17 years old in good health and CMV-seropositive. CDR3s include the opening cysteine and the closing phenylalanine or tryptophan. Fields, in order: D gene, V gene, CDR3 protein. The D gene is left open where the match is weak.

TRBD2	TRBV7-9	CASTLRLAGGSDTQYF
-	TRBV25-1	CASSEGGVNQPQHF
TRBD2	TRBV10-3	CAIRLAGDADTQYF
TRBD2	TRBV28	CASRPPLAGYEQYF
-	TRBV14	CASSQWPGTFSYEQYF
-	TRBV2	CASSRSRPYSGNTIYF
-	TRBV4-1	CASSQAQGPRYNEQFF
TRBD1	TRBV27	CASRTTGSTDTQYF
TRBD1	TRBV19	CASSITGDVNTEAFF
TRBD2	TRBV2	CASSEEGLATLKTQYF
TRBD1	TRBV2	CASNAYPGQGAQEQYF
TRBD2	TRBV11-2	CASSFIAGGGLYEQYF
-	TRBV2	CARGGTSGNTIYF
TRBD2	TRBV15	CATSRVLAGVATDTQYF
TRBD1	TRBV5-4	CASSWDGGQGPYEQYF
-	TRBV29-1	CSVEDWERHYNEQFF
-	TRBV10-3	CAIGSKHRDLYNEQFF
TRBD2	TRBV5-1	CASSTAGGYVEQFF
TRBD1	TRBV5-1	CASSRTGGGYEQYF
TRBD2	TRBV13	CASSPGLAAGGGTDTQYF
TRBD1	TRBV5-1	CTSRQGQETQYF
TRBD1	TRBV4-3	CASSQAGTANTGELFF
TRBD1	TRBV7-9	CASSVQGWLNEQFF
TRBD1	TRBV7-2	CASRARGTARRFTDTQYF
-	TRBV27	CASSRSGDGFGEQYF
-	TRBV30	CAWSVSAGESEAFF
-	TRBV28	CASRLNDEQYF
-	TRBV7-9	CASSLVVANYNEQFF
TRBD2	TRBV5-4	CASSLVAGGDEQYF
TRBD2	TRBV27	CASSLSGRGGLTDTQYF
TRBD2	TRBV5-6	CASSLRAAGEETQYF
TRBD1	TRBV7-9	CASSLQGGTEAFF
TRBD1	TRBV6-1	CASRGTGSYTEAFF
TRBD2	TRBV27	CASRLAGGLETQYF
TRBD2	TRBV7-6	CASSSQGLAETDTQYF
TRBD1	TRBV29-1	CSVEGSQTGSIWGYTF
TRBD1	TRBV5-4	CASSSLGTGGPLGDEQYF
-	TRBV27	CASSDREAGELFF